The following is a T cell receptor beta chain sequence with its context. Its antigen is not yet known. Per-base quality was not reported, and no clone a single base away is much larger than it. Reading the germline V gene gives CDR1 SNHLY and CDR2 FYNNEI. V loses 8 bases of germline sequence and J loses 6 bases, and the interval between the two ends is 13 bases. The CDR3 contains 13 residues, cysteine and phenylalanine counted. The DNA shown is the 39-base CDR3, in frame from base 1. The sample belongs to a study of response to subunit inactivated influenza vaccine (dated by TCRdb to 2017 to 2018). With respect to the entire study: Deep quantitative profiling of the T cell receptor repertoire was used in the study to follow responses to a trivalent subunit inactivated influenza vaccine.

General findings and caveats noted by the study authors: The authors proposed that each seasonal influenza vaccination may bring in only a limited number of new T cells.

Library prep was done by RT-PCR. The sequencing machine was an Illumina HiSeq 2500. The public sequencing data were trimmed at Q25 with fastp and processed into clonotypes with MiXCR by TCRdb, which kept only in-frame beta chains. Entries that share a CDR3 protein sequence are merged under the most common genes and DNA. Across this sample there are 150,000 or so distinct CDR3 sequences, with around 11% seen only once. The ten largest account for roughly 33% of the sample. The sequences come from CD8+ T cells sorted from PBMCs, collected about 24 months after vaccination. Rearrangement joined TRBV2 to TRBJ2-2; the D segment could be TRBD2, given 6 matching bases. The origin of this receptor is a man between 50 and 70 years old who received an inactivated influenza vaccine. Donor details come from another sample of the same person, matched by shared clones. The CDR3 here reads CASLAGSAGELFF. The nucleotides are TGTGCCAGCTTAGCCGGGAGTGCCGGGGAGCTGTTTTTT.